Shown below are 14 T cell receptor beta chains from a single sample sequenced in a study of shared clonotypes between healthy human individuals. Sequenced by immunoSEQ multiplex PCR; TCRdb stores in-frame clones only, minus some. In the table there are fewer than 600,000 clones, just over 75% of which are singletons. The specimen sequenced was PBMCs. The origin of the receptors is a woman aged 40 to 50 in good health. Some clones in this sample may be carry-over from other donors' samples.

A note on this clone: Being one base from a much bigger clone, this may be a read error. Additional DNA sequences in this sample encode the identical CDR3. This chain joins TRBV6-6 and TRBJ1-2; TRBD1 might be the D (5 bases). This CDR3 is 15 amino acids long. In germline, CDR1 is MNHNY, CDR2 SVGAGI (reference sequence). The chain's CDR3 is CASSYFSGHQNGYTF. In DNA, the CDR3 is TGTGCCAGCAGTTACTTCTCAGGGCACCAGAATGGCTACACCTTT.

The chain recombines TRBV6-6 with TRBJ1-1; tentative D call: TRBD1 (5 bases). The V end lost 0 bases, the J end lost 0 bases, and 8 bases lay between the germline ends. The CDR3 covers 15 residues. Germline loops: CDR1 MNHNY, CDR2 SVGAGI (reference sequence). The CDR3 protein is CASSYSEGLNTEAFF. The CDR3 nucleotides read TGTGCCAGCAGTTACTCGGAGGGACTGAACACTGAAGCTTTCTTT.

The V gene is TRBV7-9, the J gene TRBJ1-1; no firm D call. The CDR3 spans 15 residues. V lost 1 base and J 1 base, leaving 10 bases between the germline ends. Germline V gives CDR1 SEHNR, CDR2 FQNEAQ (reference sequence). For the CDR3, the DNA is TGTGCCAGCAGCTTAGTGGGCAGAAGGAACACTGAAGCTTTCTTT. The encoded protein is CASSLVGRRNTEAFF. The full variable domain, rest sourced from reference TRBV7-9 and TRBJ1-1, is DTGVSQNPRHKITKRGQNVTFRCDPISEHNRLYWYRQTLGQGPEFLTYFQNEAQLEKSRLLSDRFSAERPKGSFSTLEIQRTEQGDSAMYLCASSLVGRRNTEAFFGQGTRLTVV.

The J gene is TRBJ2-5, the V gene TRBV6-1; no firm D call. The J call could be wrong; TRBJ2-7 is a better fit for the DNA end. The CDR3 has 12 residues. Germline lookup yields CDR1 MNHNS and CDR2 SASEGT. The CDR3 sequence is CASGYSGYEQYF. The CDR3 DNA reads TGTGCCAGCGGGTACAGTGGGTACGAGCAGTACTTC.

Details on this clone: A read error may explain this, as a much larger clone is one base away. Additional DNA sequences in this sample encode the identical CDR3. The CDR3 region has the DNA TGCAGTGTTCTAGGCTACGAGCAGTACTTC. Protein sequence: CSVLGYEQYF. The rearrangement joins TRBV29-1 to TRBJ2-7, with D unresolved. CDR3 length: 10 amino acids. Germline V gene data show CDR1 as SQVTM and CDR2 as ANQGSEA.

Worth noting for this clone: At one boundary the junction diverges from the germline segment, which might be a read error. The chain recombines TRBV7-3 with TRBJ2-3; tentatively, D is TRBD1 (5 bases). The CDR3 spans 13 residues. Germline loops: CDR1 SGHTA, CDR2 FQGTGA. CDR3 region: CASSLTRWTQQYF. CDR3 coding DNA: TGTGCCAGCAGCCTAACAAGATGGACACAGCAGTATTTT.

The J gene is TRBJ2-2, the V gene TRBV7-9, with D perhaps matching TRBD1 or TRBD2 (5 bases each). Per the germline V gene, CDR1 is SEHNR and CDR2 is FQNEAQ (reference sequence). The CDR3 extends over 13 amino acids. V dropped 4 bases and J dropped 5 bases, with 8 bases sitting between them. The CDR3 DNA sequence: TGTGCCAGCAGCTCGGGGCTGACCGGGGAGCTGTTTTTT. Translating gives CASSSGLTGELFF. Full variable domain (remainder filled in from reference TRBV7-9 and TRBJ2-2): DTGVSQNPRHKITKRGQNVTFRCDPISEHNRLYWYRQTLGQGPEFLTYFQNEAQLEKSRLLSDRFSAERPKGSFSTLEIQRTEQGDSAMYLCASSSGLTGELFFGEGSRLTVL.

V and J are TRBV27 and TRBJ1-4; a weak D match, TRBD1 (5 bases). The CDR3 is made up of 17 amino acids. The germline V and J ends were trimmed by 5 bases and 8 bases, with 24 bases remaining between them. The germline CDR1 and CDR2 sequences are MNHEY and SMNVEV (reference sequence). The CDR3 sequence is CASSRRSGPVVGEKLFF. In DNA form, the CDR3 reads TGTGCCAGCAGTCGCAGGTCGGGACCCGTCGTGGGAGAAAAACTGTTTTTT.

This sequence joins TRBV28 and TRBJ1-4, with 9 bases identical to TRBD1. This CDR3 region has 14 residues. The V gene's germline CDR1 is MDHEN and CDR2 SYDVKM. The V segment lost 6 bases and the J segment 8 bases; nucleotides outside the gene matches: 7. CDR3 sequence reads: CASSKQGAGEKLFF. The CDR3 DNA sequence: TGTGCCAGCAGCAAACAGGGGGCGGGGGAAAAACTGTTTTTT.

The V and J genes are TRBV19 and TRBJ2-2, with TRBD1 as a possible D gene (5 bases). V was pared by 6 bases and J by 4 bases, with 12 bases between. The germline V gene has CDR1 LNHDA and CDR2 SQIVND (reference sequence). The CDR3 has 14 residues. Written as DNA, the CDR3 is TGTGCCAGTAGCCTTCAGGGTACCACCGGGGAGCTGTTTTTT. It translates to CASSLQGTTGELFF.

The chain links TRBV6-1 to TRBJ2-2; D is unclear. The CDR3 sequence is 13 residues long. Deletions cut 5 bases from V and 5 bases from J, with 9 bases between. The germline gives CDR1 MNHNS, CDR2 SASEGT. This CDR3 is CASSRTLTGELFF. The CDR3 DNA is TGTGCCAGCAGTCGAACTTTAACCGGGGAGCTGTTTTTT.

The rearrangement joins TRBV7-2 to TRBJ1-4; 7 bases fit TRBD1. Trimming cost V 6 bases and J 7 bases; bases outside gene matches: 8. The CDR3 is 14 residues long. Germline assignment: CDR1 SGHTA and CDR2 FQGNSA. The CDR3 DNA sequence: TGTGCCAGCAGAATACCGGGACAGACTGAAAAACTGTTTTTT. Protein: CASRIPGQTEKLFF.

This clone was counted a single time. The chain links TRBV19 to TRBJ2-3; D call uncertain. Between the trimmed V and J ends, which lost 5 bases and 4 bases, there was a span of 10 bases. Germline-derived CDR1 and CDR2 are LNHDA and SQIVND (reference sequence). The CDR3 contains 13 residues. Here the CDR3 reads CASSRESADTQYF. DNA for the CDR3: TGTGCCAGTAGTCGTGAGAGTGCAGATACGCAGTATTTT.

This clone occurred a few times. This chain connects TRBV2 to TRBJ1-1; 10 positions match TRBD1. Trimming at V came to 8 bases and at J to 4 bases, leaving 4 bases not matched to a gene. The germline V gene encodes CDR1 SNHLY and CDR2 FYNNEI. This CDR3 spans 13 amino acids. In nucleotides, the CDR3 is TGTGCCAGCCGGACAGGGGGTAGCACTGAAGCTTTCTTT. It yields the protein CASRTGGSTEAFF.